These 15 T cell receptor beta chains originate from one sample sequenced in a study of CD8 T cells in ankylosing spondylitis. TCRdb redid the calling of the 5' RACE reads with MiXCR, one entry per CDR3 protein. The sample has about 240,000 distinct CDR3 sequences, around 7.8% seen once; the top ten hold 6.8%. Input material: blood, either unsorted or a sorted T cell fraction (not recorded which). These TCRs come from a male donor with ankylosing spondylitis or in good health (not recorded which).

Many counts were recorded for this clonotype. This chain joins TRBV20-1 and TRBJ2-3; perhaps TRBD1 as D (5 bases). The V and J ends lost 0 bases and 4 bases respectively, with 14 bases between them. The germline gives CDR1 DFQATT, CDR2 SNEGSKA (reference sequence). There are 15 residues in the CDR3. CDR3 protein: CSAREWGSFSDTQYF. The CDR3, as DNA: TGCAGTGCTAGAGAGTGGGGCTCCTTTTCAGATACGCAGTATTTT.

This clonotype was picked up many times. The rearrangement joins TRBV11-2 to TRBJ2-1, with 11 bases fitting TRBD2. V lost 5 bases to trimming and J lost 3 bases; unmatched junction nucleotides: 6. This CDR3 comprises 16 residues. Germline CDR1 is SGHAT and CDR2 is FQNNGV. CDR3 protein: CASSPRLAGFYNEQFF. DNA of the CDR3: TGTGCCAGCAGCCCAAGACTAGCGGGATTCTACAATGAGCAGTTCTTC.

This clonotype has ten or more counts. The gene calls are TRBV3-1 and TRBJ2-3; a weak D match, TRBD2 (5 bases). The CDR3 has 16 amino acids. The germline V and J ends were trimmed by 1 base and 0 bases, with 11 bases remaining between them. Germline loops: CDR1 LGHDT, CDR2 YNNKEL (reference sequence). The CDR3 region is CASSQARDPSTDTQYF. The DNA of the CDR3 is TGTGCCAGCAGCCAAGCGAGGGATCCTAGCACAGATACGCAGTATTTT.

In this sample, this clonotype turned up many times. The gene calls are TRBV30 and TRBJ2-1, with TRBD1 as a possible D gene (5 bases). The CDR3 contains 13 residues. The ends were cut back, 2 bases at V and 3 bases at J, with 8 bases in the middle. Germline V lookup: CDR1 GTSNPN, CDR2 SVGIG (reference sequence). The CDR3: CAWSPGIYNEQFF. CDR3 nucleotides: TGTGCCTGGAGTCCAGGGATCTACAATGAGCAGTTCTTC.

At least ten counts were recorded for this clonotype. The chain links TRBV5-1 to TRBJ2-3; D not certain. V lost 1 base, J lost 3 bases, and 6 bases lay in between. The germline gives CDR1 SGHRS, CDR2 YFSETQ. This CDR3 is built from 13 residues. The CDR3 bases are TGCGCCAGCAGCTTGACTTTTACAGATACGCAGTATTTT. Amino acids: CASSLTFTDTQYF.

This clonotype occurred a few times. The chain couples TRBV7-2 to TRBJ2-1, with D unclear. CDR3 size: 14 residues. Per germline, CDR1 SGHTA and CDR2 FQGNSA. Between the trimmed V and J ends, which lost 1 base and 9 bases, there was a span of 13 bases. The chain's CDR3 is CASSLDGWSPEQFF. The CDR3 DNA sequence: TGTGCCAGCAGCTTAGATGGGTGGAGTCCTGAGCAGTTCTTC.

The sample holds many counts of this clonotype. This chain links TRBV24-1 with TRBJ2-1, with 13 bases aligning to TRBD2. V lost 5 bases to trimming and J lost 10 bases; unmatched junction nucleotides: 4. This CDR3 is 14 amino acids long. Germline loops: CDR1 KGHDR, CDR2 SFDVKD. CDR3 in DNA: TGTGCCACCAGTGGCGGGACTAGCGGGACCGAGCAGTTCTTC. It translates to CATSGGTSGTEQFF.

The table lists this clonotype with a few counts. The chain has TRBV7-3 and TRBJ2-7; TRBD2 agrees at 9 bases. V dropped 0 bases and J dropped 9; count of bases not matched to a gene: 9. The germline gives CDR1 SGHTA, CDR2 FQGTGA. The CDR3 is 15 residues long. The CDR3 bases are TGTGCCAGCAGCTTAACGGCGACTAGCGGAACTAGGCAGTACTTC. Encoded protein: CASSLTATSGTRQYF.

This clonotype showed up many times. The gene calls are TRBV20-1 and TRBJ2-7, with D hard to call. This CDR3 contains 13 residues. Germline lookup yields CDR1 DFQATT and CDR2 SNEGSKA (reference sequence). The V gene lost 4 bases and the J gene lost 6 bases, with 16 bases spanning the gap. CDR3 loop: CSAIDLTFSEQYF. CDR3 coding DNA: TGCAGTGCTATTGACCTTACCTTCTCCGAGCAGTACTTC.

This clonotype showed up many times. The chain joins TRBV7-2 to TRBJ2-1; unclear D gene. V lost 1 base and J lost 9, with 16 bases in between. This CDR3 spans 15 amino acids. Per germline, CDR1 SGHTA and CDR2 FQGNSA. The CDR3 DNA follows: TGTGCCAGCAGCTTAGTGGCAGATCTAGTAAGTGAGCAGTTCTTC. Its protein is CASSLVADLVSEQFF. Using reference TRBV7-2 and TRBJ2-1 for the parts outside the CDR3, the full variable domain is GAGVSQSPSNKVTEKGKDVELRCDPISGHTALYWYRQSLGQGLEFLIYFQGNSAPDKSGLPSDRFSAERTGGSVSTLTIQRTQQEDSAVYLCASSLVADLVSEQFFGPGTRLTVL.

The table lists this clonotype with many counts. V usage is TRBV4-2 and J usage is TRBJ1-1; D possibly corresponds to TRBD1 (5 bases). Trimming pared 4 bases from V and 0 bases from J, leaving 27 bases between. The CDR3 loop spans 20 amino acids. Germline V lookup: CDR1 LGHNA, CDR2 YNFKEQ. CDR3 coding DNA: TGTGCCAGCAGCCGCCCACCGACAAGGACAAAACGCTACATGAACACTGAAGCTTTCTTT. Encoded protein: CASSRPPTRTKRYMNTEAFF.

The sample holds many counts of this clonotype. V is TRBV4-3 and J is TRBJ1-3; D may be TRBD1 (6 bases). Per the germline V gene, CDR1 is LGHNA and CDR2 is YSLEER. Between the trimmed V and J ends, which lost 1 base and 4 bases, there was a span of 17 bases. This CDR3 has 17 residues. CDR3 amino acids: CASSQVFGGAAGNTIYF. DNA of the CDR3: TGCGCCAGCAGCCAAGTGTTCGGGGGGGCTGCGGGAAACACCATATATTTT.

This clonotype was seen more than once but under ten times. The chain links TRBV7-2 to TRBJ2-1; a weak D match, TRBD1 (6 bases). Trimming left V 0 bases short and J 8 bases short, with 14 bases between. The CDR3 has 15 residues. CDR1 is SGHTA and CDR2 is FQGNSA in the germline V gene. CDR3 in amino acids: CASSLALDRRDEQFF. Here the CDR3 DNA reads TGTGCCAGCAGCTTAGCGCTTGACAGGCGCGATGAGCAGTTCTTC.

This clonotype was seen ten or more times. The DNA of the CDR3 is TGCAGTGCCCGTGGGGTGAATGGCTACACCTTC. Encoded protein: CSARGVNGYTF. The chain links TRBV29-1 to TRBJ1-2; D is uncertain. Germline lookup yields CDR1 SQVTM and CDR2 ANQGSEA. The CDR3 spans 11 residues. Combining the CDR3 with reference TRBV29-1 and TRBJ1-2 gives the whole variable domain SAVISQKPSRDICQRGTSLTIQCQVDSQVTMMFWYRQQPGQSLTLIATANQGSEATYESGFVIDKFPISRPNLTFSTLTVSNMSPEDSSIYLCSARGVNGYTFGSGTRLTVV.

In its sample, this clonotype was seen many times. J is TRBJ2-4 and V is TRBV20-1; D is unclear. V was cut by 5 bases and J by 8 bases, with 16 bases left in between. Germline-derived CDR1 and CDR2 are DFQATT and SNEGSKA (reference sequence). The CDR3 covers 13 residues. CDR3 DNA: TGCAGTGCTCCCCAGCGTCCCTTGGACATTCAGTACTTC. Translating it yields CSAPQRPLDIQYF.